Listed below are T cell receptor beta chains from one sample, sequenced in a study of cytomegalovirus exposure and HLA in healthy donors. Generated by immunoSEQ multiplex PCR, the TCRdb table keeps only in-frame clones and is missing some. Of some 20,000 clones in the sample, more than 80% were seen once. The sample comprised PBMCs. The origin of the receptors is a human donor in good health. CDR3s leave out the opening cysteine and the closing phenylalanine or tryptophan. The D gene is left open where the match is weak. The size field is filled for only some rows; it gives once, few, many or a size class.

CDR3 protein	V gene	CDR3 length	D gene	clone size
ASSPSLGGAEAF	TRBV6-5	12	.	.
TSSQDWGPPAYEQY	TRBV1	14	.	.
ASSPRGQGANEQY	TRBV18	13	TRBD1	once
ASSDPGGGVLGYGYT	TRBV10-2	15	.	.
ASTLFRGPNSPLH	TRBV4-2	13	.	.
ASSPDRVEAF	TRBV18	10	TRBD1	.
ASSLEGAGVYEQY	TRBV7-2	13	TRBD1	.
ASYPGEGEGTDTQY	TRBV7-2	14	TRBD2	.
ASTAKGMWQGAAEAF	TRBV9	15	TRBD1	.
ASSLTTSGGAGELF	TRBV7-3	14	TRBD2	.
ASSLLSRAQLFYGYT	TRBV28	15	.	.
ASSLAAGSGNTIY	TRBV7-2	13	.	once
SVREYNEQF	TRBV29-1	9	.	.
ASSPDRGRAPLH	TRBV5-1	12	TRBD1	.
ASSEGGRTGELF	TRBV7-6	12	.	.
AWSVNRGRREQY	TRBV30	12	TRBD1	.
ASSQGGSGYNEQF	TRBV4-1	13	.	.
ASNVRANTGELF	TRBV2	12	.	.
ASSNSSNQPQH	TRBV27	11	.	medium-sized
ASSLGDRGSNYGYT	TRBV5-1	14	TRBD1	.
ASSSLQSGLYNEQF	TRBV7-9	14	.	.
ASSMRVSYEQY	TRBV19	11	.	.
ASSQVRANTGELF	TRBV14	13	.	.
AGRGGEGETQY	TRBV5-4	11	TRBD2	.
ASTRSTNTEAF	TRBV7-2	11	.	.
ASSFNRVGDGYT	TRBV27	12	.	.
ASSTQERGSSSAF	TRBV5-1	13	.	.
ASSYRDRVLH	TRBV6-5	10	TRBD1	.
ASSPRRATGSYNEKLF	TRBV27	16	.	.
ASSQRTDVRANYGYT	TRBV5-5	15	.	once
ASSLGSGQLTDTQY	TRBV5-1	14	TRBD1	.
ASSVADRARDEQY	TRBV5-1	13	TRBD1	.
ASSRFGGYGHT	TRBV7-9	11	.	.
ASSRGQGLLSYEQY	TRBV11-1	14	TRBD1	.
AGLAGAPYEQY	TRBV30	11	TRBD2	.
ASSETGIGNTIY	TRBV5-1	12	TRBD1	once
SVVRRGGGTDTQY	TRBV29-1	13	.	.
ASSPAAGSYNEQF	TRBV19	13	.	.
ASSPGHPGETQY	TRBV7-6	12	.	.
ASSSQEGGTQY	TRBV7-3	11	.	.
ASSLSPKGGQPQH	TRBV5-5	13	.	.
ASCRSSGRDYEQY	TRBV5-1	13	TRBD2	.
ASSRGSYEQY	TRBV25-1	10	.	medium-sized
ASSDTGGGGYT	TRBV7-6	11	TRBD1	.
ASSYPGGANTEAF	TRBV6-5	13	.	.
ASSLKLRGAGYGYT	TRBV5-6	14	.	few
AWSGLGGANVLT	TRBV30	12	.	.
ASRPGGPHTEVYEQY	TRBV11-3	15	.	.
ASSLADRTYEQY	TRBV11-2	12	.	few
ASSRTGAGGGYT	TRBV6-6	12	TRBD1	.
ASSKGHTSGYGYT	TRBV19	13	.	.
ASSLGQGAEKLF	TRBV7-2	12	TRBD1	.
ASWMGTGELGQSTDTQY	TRBV11-2	17	TRBD1	.
ASSYERGFFQH	TRBV6-6	11	.	once
ASSFSGFGPYNEQF	TRBV5-5	14	.	.
ASSYLTSRDEQY	TRBV6-5	12	.	few